This record concerns one T cell receptor beta chain sequence. The data derive from a study of blood T cell repertoires in COVID-19. After removal of 4 bases from V and 4 bases from J, the junction contained 5 bases not matched to a gene. CDR1 KGHDR and CDR2 SFDVKD come from the germline V gene. This CDR3 contains 15 residues. TCRdb keeps only in-frame clones here, not all; method: immunoSEQ multiplex PCR. In the table there are about 12,000 clones, 60% to 75% of which are singletons. This sequence was found in a man aged 55 to 70 with COVID-19, enrolled during active disease. V gene TRBV24-1 combines with J gene TRBJ2-3; TRBD1 agrees at 9 bases. The specimen sequenced was peripheral blood. DNA of the CDR3: TGTGCCACCAGTGACCCGGACAGGGGCCCAGATACGCAGTATTTT. It is translated as CATSDPDRGPDTQYF.